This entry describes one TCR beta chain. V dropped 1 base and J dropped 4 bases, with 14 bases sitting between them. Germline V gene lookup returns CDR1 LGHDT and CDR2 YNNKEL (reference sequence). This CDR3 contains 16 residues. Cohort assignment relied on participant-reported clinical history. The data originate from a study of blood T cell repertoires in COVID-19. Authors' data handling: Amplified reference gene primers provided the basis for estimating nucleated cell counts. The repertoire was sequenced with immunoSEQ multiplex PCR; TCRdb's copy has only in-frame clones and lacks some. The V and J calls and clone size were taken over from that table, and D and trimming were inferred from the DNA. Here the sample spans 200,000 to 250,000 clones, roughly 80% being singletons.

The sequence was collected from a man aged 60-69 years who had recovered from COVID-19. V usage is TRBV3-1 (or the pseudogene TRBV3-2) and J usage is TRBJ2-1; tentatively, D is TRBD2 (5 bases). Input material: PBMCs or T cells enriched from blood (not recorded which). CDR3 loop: CASSQGSSSPYNEQFF. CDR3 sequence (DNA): TGTGCCAGCAGCCAAGGGTCTAGCTCCCCTTACAATGAGCAGTTCTTC.